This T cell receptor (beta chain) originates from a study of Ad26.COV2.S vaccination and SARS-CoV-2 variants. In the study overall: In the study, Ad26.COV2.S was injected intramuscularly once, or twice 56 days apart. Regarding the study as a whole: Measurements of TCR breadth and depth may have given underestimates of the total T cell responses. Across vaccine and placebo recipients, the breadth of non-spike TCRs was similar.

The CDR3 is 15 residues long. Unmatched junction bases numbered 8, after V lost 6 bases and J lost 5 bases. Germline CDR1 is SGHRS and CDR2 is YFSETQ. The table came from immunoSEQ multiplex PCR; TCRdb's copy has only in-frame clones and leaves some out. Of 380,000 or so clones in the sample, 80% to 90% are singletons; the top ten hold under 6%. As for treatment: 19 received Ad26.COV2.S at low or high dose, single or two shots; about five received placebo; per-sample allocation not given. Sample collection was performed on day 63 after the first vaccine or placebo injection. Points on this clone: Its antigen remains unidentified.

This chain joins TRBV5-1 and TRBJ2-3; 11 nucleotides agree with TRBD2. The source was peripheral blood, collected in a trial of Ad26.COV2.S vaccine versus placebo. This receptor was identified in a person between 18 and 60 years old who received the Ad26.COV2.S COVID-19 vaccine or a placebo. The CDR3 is CASTLSGGAGDTQYF. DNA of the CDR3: TGCGCCAGCACCCTTAGCGGGGGGGCCGGAGATACGCAGTATTTT.